What follows describes a single T cell receptor beta chain. There is no known antigen for this receptor. Base quality data are lacking; no much larger clone is found one base away. CDR1 and CDR2 are read off the germline V gene (reference sequence) as DFQATT and SNEGSKA. The V and J ends are trimmed by 5 bases and 0 bases, leaving 15 bases between them. Counted from cysteine to phenylalanine, this CDR3 has 15 amino acids. CDR3 DNA only is kept here, 45 bases in frame from base 1. This sample was included in a study of CDR3 diversity in severe acne (dated by TCRdb to between 2018 and 2021). Libraries were built with PCR. Sequencing used an Illumina HiSeq 2000. The public sequencing data were trimmed at Q25 with fastp and processed into clonotypes with MiXCR by TCRdb, which kept only in-frame beta chains. A single entry per CDR3 protein holds the most common genes and DNA from its merged rows. Within this sample are over 70,000 distinct CDR3 sequences, with approximately 51% of them counted one time only. The ten largest clonotypes hold roughly an eighth of the sample.

The sequenced material came from blood. The clonotype comes from a male donor in good health, without acne. The chain uses TRBV20-1 and TRBJ2-3, and the D gene may be TRBD1, 6 bases matching. At the DNA level, the sequence is TGCAGTGCTGGAAGGGACAATCACAGCACAGATACGCAGTATTTT. Protein translation: CSAGRDNHSTDTQYF.